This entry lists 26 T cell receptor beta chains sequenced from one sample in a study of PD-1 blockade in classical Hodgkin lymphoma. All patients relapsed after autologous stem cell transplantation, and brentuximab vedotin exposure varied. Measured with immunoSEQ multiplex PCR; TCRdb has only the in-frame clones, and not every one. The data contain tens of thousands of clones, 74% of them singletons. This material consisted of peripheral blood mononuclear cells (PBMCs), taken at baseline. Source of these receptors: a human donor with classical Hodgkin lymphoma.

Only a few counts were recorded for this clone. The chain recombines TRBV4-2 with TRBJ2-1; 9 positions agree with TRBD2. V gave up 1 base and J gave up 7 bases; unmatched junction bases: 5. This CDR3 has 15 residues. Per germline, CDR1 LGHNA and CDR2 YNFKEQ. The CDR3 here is CASSQGASGMNEQFF. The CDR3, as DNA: TGTGCCAGCAGCCAAGGTGCTAGCGGGATGAATGAGCAGTTCTTC.

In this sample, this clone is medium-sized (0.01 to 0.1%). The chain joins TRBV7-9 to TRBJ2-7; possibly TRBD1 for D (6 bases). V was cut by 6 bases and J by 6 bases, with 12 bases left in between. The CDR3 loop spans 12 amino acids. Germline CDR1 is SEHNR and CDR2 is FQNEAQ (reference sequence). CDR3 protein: CASSKQQGEQYF. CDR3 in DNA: TGTGCCAGCAGTAAACAACAGGGCGAGCAGTACTTC.

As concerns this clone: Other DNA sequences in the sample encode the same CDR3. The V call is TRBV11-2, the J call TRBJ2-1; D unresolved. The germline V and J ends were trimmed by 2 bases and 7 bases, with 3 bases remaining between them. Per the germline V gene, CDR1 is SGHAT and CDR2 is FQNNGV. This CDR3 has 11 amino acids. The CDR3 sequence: CASSLLNEQFF. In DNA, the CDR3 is TGTGCCAGCAGCTTATTAAATGAGCAGTTCTTC.

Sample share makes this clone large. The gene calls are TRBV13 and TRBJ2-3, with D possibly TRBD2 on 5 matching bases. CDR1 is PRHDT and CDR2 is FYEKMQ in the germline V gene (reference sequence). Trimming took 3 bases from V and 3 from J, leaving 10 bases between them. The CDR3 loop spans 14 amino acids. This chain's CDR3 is CASSFVSGTDTQYF. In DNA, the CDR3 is TGTGCCAGCAGCTTCGTCTCGGGAACAGATACGCAGTATTTT. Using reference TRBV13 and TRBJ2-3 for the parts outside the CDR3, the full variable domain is AAGVIQSPRHLIKEKRETATLKCYPIPRHDTVYWYQQGPGQDPQFLISFYEKMQSDKGSIPDRFSAQQFSDYHSELNMSSLELGDSALYFCASSFVSGTDTQYFGPGTRLTVL.

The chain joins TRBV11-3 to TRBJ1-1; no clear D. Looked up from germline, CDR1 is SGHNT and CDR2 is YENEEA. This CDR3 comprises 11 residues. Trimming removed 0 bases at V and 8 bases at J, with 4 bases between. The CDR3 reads CASSLDREAFF. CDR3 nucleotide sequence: TGTGCCAGCAGCTTAGACAGGGAAGCTTTCTTT.

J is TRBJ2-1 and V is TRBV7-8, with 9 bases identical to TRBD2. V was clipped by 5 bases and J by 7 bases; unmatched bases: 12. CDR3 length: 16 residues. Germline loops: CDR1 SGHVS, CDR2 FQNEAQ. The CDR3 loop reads CASSQAGGGAINEQFF. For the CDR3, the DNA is TGTGCCAGCAGCCAGGCGGGCGGGGGGGCAATAAATGAGCAGTTCTTC.

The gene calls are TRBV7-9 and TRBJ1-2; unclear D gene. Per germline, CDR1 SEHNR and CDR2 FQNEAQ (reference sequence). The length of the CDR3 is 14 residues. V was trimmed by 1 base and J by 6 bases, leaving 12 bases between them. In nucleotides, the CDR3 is TGTGCCAGCAGCTTAGGACGTCCAGTCAATGGCTACACCTTC. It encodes CASSLGRPVNGYTF.

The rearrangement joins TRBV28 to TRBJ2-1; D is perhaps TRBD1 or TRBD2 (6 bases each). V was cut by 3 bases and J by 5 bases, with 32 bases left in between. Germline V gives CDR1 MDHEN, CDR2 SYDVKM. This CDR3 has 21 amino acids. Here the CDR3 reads CASSFYRARTIKSRPDNEQFF. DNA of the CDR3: TGTGCCAGCAGTTTCTACAGGGCGAGGACTATTAAGTCGCGACCCGACAATGAGCAGTTCTTC.

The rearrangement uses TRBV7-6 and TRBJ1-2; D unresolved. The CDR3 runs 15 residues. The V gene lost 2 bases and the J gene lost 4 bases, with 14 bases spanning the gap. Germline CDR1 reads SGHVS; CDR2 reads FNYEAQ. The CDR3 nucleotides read TGTGCCAGCAGCTTAAATAGGGTAGCTACCTATGGCTACACCTTC. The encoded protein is CASSLNRVATYGYTF.

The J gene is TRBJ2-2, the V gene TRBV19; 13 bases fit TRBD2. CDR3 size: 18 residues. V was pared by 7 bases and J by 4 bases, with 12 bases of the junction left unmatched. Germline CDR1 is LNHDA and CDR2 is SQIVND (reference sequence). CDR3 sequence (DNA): TGTGCCAGTATCGGGACTAGCGGGACGATTAGGGGCACCGGGGAGCTGTTTTTT. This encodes CASIGTSGTIRGTGELFF.

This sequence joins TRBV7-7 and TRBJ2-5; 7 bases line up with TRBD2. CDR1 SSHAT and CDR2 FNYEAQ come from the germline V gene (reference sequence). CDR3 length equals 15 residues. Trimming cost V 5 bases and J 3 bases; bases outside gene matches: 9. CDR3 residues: CASSLTGTNKETQYF. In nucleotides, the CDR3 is TGTGCCAGCAGCCTAACCGGGACTAACAAAGAGACCCAGTACTTC.

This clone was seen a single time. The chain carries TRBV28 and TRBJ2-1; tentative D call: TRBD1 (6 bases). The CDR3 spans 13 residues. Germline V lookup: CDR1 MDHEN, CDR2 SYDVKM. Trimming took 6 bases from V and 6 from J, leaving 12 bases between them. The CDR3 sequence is CASRTGFFNEQFF. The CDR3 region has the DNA TGTGCCAGCAGGACAGGTTTTTTCAATGAGCAGTTCTTC.

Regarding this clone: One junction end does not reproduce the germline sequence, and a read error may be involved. CDR3 bases: TGTGCCAGCAGTCTTCCGGGACAGGGCCGAGGGGAGGACTTC. Translating gives CASSLPGQGRGEDF. The chain has TRBV28 and TRBJ2-4; 9 bases fit TRBD1. Germline V lookup: CDR1 MDHEN, CDR2 SYDVKM. This CDR3 has 14 amino acids. Drawing the rest from reference TRBV28 and TRBJ2-4, the complete variable domain is DVKVTQSSRYLVKRTGEKVFLECVQDMDHENMFWYRQDPGLGLRLIYFSYDVKMKEKGDIPEGYSVSREKKERFSLILESASTNQTSMYLCASSLPGQGRGEDFGAGTRLSVL.

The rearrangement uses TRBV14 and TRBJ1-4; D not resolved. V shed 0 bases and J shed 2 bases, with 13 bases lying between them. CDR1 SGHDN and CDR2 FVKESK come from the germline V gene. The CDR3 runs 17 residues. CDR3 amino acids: CASSQDTPGVTNEKLFF. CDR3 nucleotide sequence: TGTGCCAGCAGCCAAGATACGCCCGGGGTCACTAATGAAAAACTGTTTTTT. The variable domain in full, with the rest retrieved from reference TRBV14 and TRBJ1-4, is EAGVTQFPSHSVIEKGQTVTLRCDPISGHDNLYWYRRVMGKEIKFLLHFVKESKQDESGMPNNRFLAERTGGTYSTLKVQPAELEDSGVYFCASSQDTPGVTNEKLFFGSGTQLSVL.

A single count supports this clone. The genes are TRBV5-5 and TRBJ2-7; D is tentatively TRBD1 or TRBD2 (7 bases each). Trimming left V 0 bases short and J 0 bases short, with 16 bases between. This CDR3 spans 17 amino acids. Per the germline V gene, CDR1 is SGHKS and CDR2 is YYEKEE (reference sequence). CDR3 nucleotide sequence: TGTGCCAGCAGCTTGGCTCTAGGCAGGGGGGGCTCCTACGAGCAGTACTTC. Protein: CASSLALGRGGSYEQYF.

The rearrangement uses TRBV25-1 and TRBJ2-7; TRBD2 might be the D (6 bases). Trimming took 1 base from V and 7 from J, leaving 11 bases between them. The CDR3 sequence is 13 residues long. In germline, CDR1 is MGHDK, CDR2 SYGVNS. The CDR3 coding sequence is TGTGCCAGCAGTGAATTTCGCGGGAAGGAGCAGTACTTC. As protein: CASSEFRGKEQYF.

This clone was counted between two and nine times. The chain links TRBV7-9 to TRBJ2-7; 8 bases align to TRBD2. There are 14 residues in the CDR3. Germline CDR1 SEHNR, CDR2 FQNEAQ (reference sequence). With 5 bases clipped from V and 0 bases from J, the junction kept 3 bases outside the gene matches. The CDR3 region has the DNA TGTGCCAGCAGCCCAACTAGCGGCTCCTACGAGCAGTACTTC. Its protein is CASSPTSGSYEQYF.

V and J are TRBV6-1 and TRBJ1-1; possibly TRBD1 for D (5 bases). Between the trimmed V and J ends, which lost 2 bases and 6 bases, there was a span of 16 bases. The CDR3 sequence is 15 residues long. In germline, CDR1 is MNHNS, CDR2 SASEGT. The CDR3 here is CASSERRSGSAEAFF. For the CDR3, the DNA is TGTGCCAGCAGTGAACGTAGGTCAGGGAGCGCTGAAGCTTTCTTT.

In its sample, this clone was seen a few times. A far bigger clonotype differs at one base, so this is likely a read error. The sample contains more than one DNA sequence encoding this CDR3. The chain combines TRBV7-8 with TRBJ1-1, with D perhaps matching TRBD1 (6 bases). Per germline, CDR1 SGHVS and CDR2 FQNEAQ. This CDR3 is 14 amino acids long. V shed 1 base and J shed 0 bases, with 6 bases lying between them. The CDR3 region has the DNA TGTGCCAGCAGCTTAGACAGGGTGAACACTGAAGCTTTCTTT. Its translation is CASSLDRVNTEAFF.

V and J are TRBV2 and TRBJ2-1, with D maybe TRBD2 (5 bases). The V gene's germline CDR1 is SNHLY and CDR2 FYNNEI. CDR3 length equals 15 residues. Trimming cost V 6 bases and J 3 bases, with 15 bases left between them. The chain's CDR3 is CASSPRRVSYNEQFF. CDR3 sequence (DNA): TGTGCCAGCAGCCCCCGGCGGGTTAGCTACAATGAGCAGTTCTTC.

CDR3 residues: CASKGASGSYEQYF. CDR3 DNA sequence: TGTGCCAGCAAAGGGGCCAGCGGCTCCTACGAGCAGTACTTC. V usage is TRBV10-3 and J usage is TRBJ2-7; tentatively, D is TRBD1 or TRBD2 (5 bases each). Germline V lookup: CDR1 ENHRY, CDR2 SYGVKD. The CDR3 consists of 14 residues. V lost 10 bases to trimming and J lost 0 bases, with 16 bases between them.

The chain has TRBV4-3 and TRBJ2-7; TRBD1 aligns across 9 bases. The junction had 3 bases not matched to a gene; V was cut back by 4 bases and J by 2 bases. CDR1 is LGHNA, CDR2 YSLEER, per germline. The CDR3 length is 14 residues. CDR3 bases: TGCGCCAGCAGCCCGGGACAGGGAACCTACGAGCAGTACTTC. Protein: CASSPGQGTYEQYF.

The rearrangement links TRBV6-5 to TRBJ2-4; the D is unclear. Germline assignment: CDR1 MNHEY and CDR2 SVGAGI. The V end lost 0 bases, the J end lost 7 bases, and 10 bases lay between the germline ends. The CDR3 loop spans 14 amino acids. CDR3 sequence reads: CASSYSITANIQYF. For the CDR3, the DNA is TGTGCCAGCAGTTACTCGATAACGGCGAACATTCAGTACTTC.

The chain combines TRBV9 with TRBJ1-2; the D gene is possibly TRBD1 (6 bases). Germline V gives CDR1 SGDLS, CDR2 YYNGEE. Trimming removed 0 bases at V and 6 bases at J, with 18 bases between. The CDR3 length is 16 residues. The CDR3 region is CASSVDVWGAKDGYTF. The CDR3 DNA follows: TGTGCCAGCAGCGTAGACGTTTGGGGGGCGAAGGATGGCTACACCTTC.

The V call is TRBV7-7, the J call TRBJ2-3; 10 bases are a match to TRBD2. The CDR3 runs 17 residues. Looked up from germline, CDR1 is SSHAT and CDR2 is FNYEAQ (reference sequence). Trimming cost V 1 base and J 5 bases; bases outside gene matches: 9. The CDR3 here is CASSLGLAGARGDTQYF. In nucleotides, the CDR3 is TGTGCCAGCAGCTTAGGGCTAGCGGGGGCCCGGGGAGATACGCAGTATTTT.

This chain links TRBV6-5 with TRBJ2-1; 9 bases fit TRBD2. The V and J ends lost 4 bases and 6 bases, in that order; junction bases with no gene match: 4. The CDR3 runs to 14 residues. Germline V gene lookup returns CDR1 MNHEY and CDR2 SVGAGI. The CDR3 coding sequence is TGTGCCAGCAGTTTCGGGACTAGCCGCAATGAGCAGTTCTTC. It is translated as CASSFGTSRNEQFF.